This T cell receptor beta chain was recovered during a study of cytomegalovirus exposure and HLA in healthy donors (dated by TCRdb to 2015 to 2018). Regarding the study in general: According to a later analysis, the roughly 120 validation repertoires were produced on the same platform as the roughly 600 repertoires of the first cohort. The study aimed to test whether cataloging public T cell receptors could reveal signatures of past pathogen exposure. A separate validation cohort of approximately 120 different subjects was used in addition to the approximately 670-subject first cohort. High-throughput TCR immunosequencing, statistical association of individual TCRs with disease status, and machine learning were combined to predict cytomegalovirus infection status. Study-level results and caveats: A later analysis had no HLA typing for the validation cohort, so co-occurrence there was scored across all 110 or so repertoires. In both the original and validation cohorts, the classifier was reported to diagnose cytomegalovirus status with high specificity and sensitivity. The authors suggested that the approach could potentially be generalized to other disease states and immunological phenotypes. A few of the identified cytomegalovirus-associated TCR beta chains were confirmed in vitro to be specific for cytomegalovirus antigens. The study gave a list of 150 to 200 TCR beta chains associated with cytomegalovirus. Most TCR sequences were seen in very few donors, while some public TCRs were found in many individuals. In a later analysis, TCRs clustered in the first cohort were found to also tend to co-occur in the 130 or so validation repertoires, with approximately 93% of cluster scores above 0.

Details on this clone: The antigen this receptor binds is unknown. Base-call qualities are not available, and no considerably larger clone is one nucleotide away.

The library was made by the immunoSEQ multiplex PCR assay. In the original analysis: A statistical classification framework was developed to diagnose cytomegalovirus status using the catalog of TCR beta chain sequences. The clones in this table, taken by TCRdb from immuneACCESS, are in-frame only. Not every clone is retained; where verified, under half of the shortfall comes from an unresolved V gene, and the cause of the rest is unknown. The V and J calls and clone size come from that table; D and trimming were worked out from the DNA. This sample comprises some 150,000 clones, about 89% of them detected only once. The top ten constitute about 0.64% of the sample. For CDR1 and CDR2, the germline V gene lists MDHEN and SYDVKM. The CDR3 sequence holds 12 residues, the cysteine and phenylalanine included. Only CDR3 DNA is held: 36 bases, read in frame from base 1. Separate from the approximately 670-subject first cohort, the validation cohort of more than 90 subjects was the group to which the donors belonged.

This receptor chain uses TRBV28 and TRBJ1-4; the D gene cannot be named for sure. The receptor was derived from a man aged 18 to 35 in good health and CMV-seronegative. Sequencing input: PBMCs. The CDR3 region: CATKAGNEKLFF. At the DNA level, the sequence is TGTGCAACCAAGGCGGGGAACGAAAAACTGTTTTTT.